This TCR beta chain was recovered during a study of blood T cell repertoires in COVID-19. Background on the study: Acute and convalescent COVID-19 samples came from the United States, Italy and Spain. The analysed material was cDNA or gDNA that came from T cells, B-cell-depleted T cells, or PBMCs.

Authors' processing steps: Estimated nucleated cell counts came from reference gene primer amplification. The method was immunoSEQ multiplex PCR; TCRdb's version includes in-frame clones alone and lacks a portion of them. V, J and clone size reflect that table, while D and trimming were determined from the DNA. The sample consists of over 250,000 clones, 85% of them appearing once. The CDR3 sequence is 14 residues long. Trimming pared 5 bases from V and 6 bases from J, leaving 14 bases between. CDR1 is MNHEY, CDR2 SMNVEV, per germline (reference sequence). The material sequenced was peripheral blood. The TCR originated in a human donor in a cohort sampled during active COVID-19. The chain couples TRBV27 to TRBJ2-4; the D gene is possibly TRBD1 (6 bases). CDR3 sequence reads: CASSPQGSGNIQYF. The CDR3 region has the DNA TGTGCCAGCAGTCCACAGGGATCGGGAAACATTCAGTACTTC.